A single sample gave rise to the 16 T cell receptor beta chains below, sequenced in a study of post-analysis software for immune sequencing data. General study findings and limits: Roughly five TRBV segments, including TRBV5-6, TRBV5-1 and TRBV20-1, were more frequent in patients than controls.

What these receptors recognize is not known. Prepared libraries of TCR beta cDNA carried unique molecular identifiers. One entry per CDR3 protein results from TCRdb running MiXCR on the PCR reads. The sample consists of 750,000 to 900,000 distinct CDR3 sequences, under 60% of them appearing once. Sequencing used blood. These receptor sequences come from a girl aged 10-17 years with multiple sclerosis.

The chain employs TRBV29-1 and TRBJ2-7, with D perhaps matching TRBD1 (5 bases). The closer fit of TRBJ2-5 to the DNA end suggests the J call may be wrong. The CDR3 is made up of 13 amino acids. In germline, CDR1 is SQVTM, CDR2 ANQGSEA. The CDR3 nucleotides read TGCAGCATGACAGCTTCCCCACGGGAGACCCAGTACTTC. It is translated as CSMTASPRETQYF.

This chain links TRBV15 with TRBJ2-5; D is unresolved. Trimming left V 1 base short and J 0 bases short, with 18 bases between. CDR1 and CDR2 from the germline V gene are LNHNV and YYDKDF (reference sequence). This CDR3 is built from 18 residues. The CDR3 coding sequence is TGTGCCACCAGCAGAGGTTTGGTCTTGGGCGGTTACCAAGAGACCCAGTACTTC. Protein sequence: CATSRGLVLGGYQETQYF.

This clonotype was counted a single time. This chain uses TRBV5-1 with TRBJ2-4; the D gene is possibly TRBD1 (6 bases). The J call may not be correct, given that the DNA end is closer to TRBJ2-5. CDR1 and CDR2 (germline): SGHRS, YFSETQ. The CDR3 loop spans 16 amino acids. The CDR3 nucleotides are TGCGCCAGCAGCTGGGGGAAGGGGGTCACTGGGGAGACCCAGTACTTC. It codes for CASSWGKGVTGETQYF.

This clonotype was seen more than once but under ten times. V and J are TRBV7-2 and TRBJ2-5; D not certain. The germline V gene has CDR1 SGHTA and CDR2 FQGNSA. The CDR3 covers 18 residues. The V end was cut by 3 bases, the J end by 1 base, with 21 bases between. CDR3 loop: CASSLLVLTVPTQETQYF. In DNA, the CDR3 is TGTGCCAGCAGCTTGTTAGTACTGACCGTACCTACCCAAGAGACCCAGTACTTC.

V gene TRBV20-1 combines with J gene TRBJ1-2, with TRBD1 matching over 7 bases. The germline CDR1 and CDR2 sequences are DFQATT and SNEGSKA (reference sequence). This CDR3 is 16 amino acids long. The J segment lost 0 bases and the V segment lost 1 base, leaving 8 bases of the junction unmatched. The CDR3 sequence is CSARGKGQSTNYGYTF. As DNA, the CDR3 is TGCAGTGCTAGAGGGAAGGGACAGTCAACTAACTATGGCTACACCTTC.

This chain uses TRBV27 with TRBJ2-4; possibly TRBD1 for D (6 bases). Trimming stripped 5 bases from V and 7 bases from J, with 12 bases between. The CDR3 has 13 amino acids. Germline CDR1 and CDR2: MNHEY and SMNVEV (reference sequence). CDR3 sequence: CASSMTRGNIQYF. CDR3 bases: TGTGCCAGCAGTATGACCAGGGGCAACATTCAGTACTTC.

V and J are TRBV20-1 and TRBJ2-7, with D perhaps being TRBD1 or TRBD2 (6 bases each). Per the germline V gene, CDR1 is DFQATT and CDR2 is SNEGSKA (reference sequence). The V gene lost 6 bases and the J gene lost 5 bases, with 17 bases spanning the gap. This CDR3 contains 13 residues. CDR3 DNA sequence: TGCAGTGCACGAGGGGGGCTTAAGGACGAGCAGTACTTC. It codes for CSARGGLKDEQYF.

The gene calls are TRBV12-3 or TRBV12-4 and TRBJ1-2, with 7 bases fitting TRBD1. CDR3 length: 11 amino acids. V lost 8 bases and J lost 8; bases outside the gene matches: 5. DNA of the CDR3: TGTGCCAGCTTACAGGGGACCGGCTACACCTTC. It codes for CASLQGTGYTF.

This clonotype was seen once. This chain links TRBV6-5 with TRBJ1-2, with 9 bases lining up with TRBD1. J lost 4 bases, V lost 3 bases, and 6 bases had no gene match. Germline loops: CDR1 MNHEY, CDR2 SVGAGI. The CDR3 runs 15 residues. The CDR3 is CASSYLDRGSYGYTF. The CDR3 region has the DNA TGTGCCAGCAGTTATTTGGACAGGGGATCCTATGGCTACACCTTC.

The V and J genes are TRBV20-1 and TRBJ2-1; TRBD2 agrees at 16 bases. From germline, CDR1 is DFQATT and CDR2 SNEGSKA (reference sequence). The junction had 6 bases not matched to a gene; V was cut back by 4 bases and J by 0 bases. This CDR3 contains 18 residues. The CDR3 nucleotides are TGCAGTGCTATTGGGACTAGCGGGAGGGTAAGCTCCTACAATGAGCAGTTCTTC. As protein: CSAIGTSGRVSSYNEQFF.

This chain uses TRBV5-1 with TRBJ1-1, with 9 nucleotides matching TRBD1. The CDR3 is 18 residues long. Germline trimming cut 5 bases from V and 3 bases from J; bases unmatched to any gene: 17. In germline, CDR1 is SGHRS, CDR2 YFSETQ. CDR3 region: CASRRRPWDRVGDTEAFF. CDR3 bases: TGCGCCAGCAGACGTAGACCATGGGACAGGGTTGGGGACACTGAAGCTTTCTTT. The whole variable domain, remainder taken from reference TRBV5-1 and TRBJ1-1, is KAGVTQTPRYLIKTRGQQVTLSCSPISGHRSVSWYQQTPGQGLQFLFEYFSETQRNKGNFPGRFSGRQFSNSRSEMNVSTLELGDSALYLCASRRRPWDRVGDTEAFFGQGTRLTVV.

V gene TRBV24-1 combines with J gene TRBJ2-1; no firm D call. The CDR3 runs to 14 residues. The germline CDR1 and CDR2 sequences are KGHDR and SFDVKD. Trimming shortened V by 5 bases and J by 5 bases, and 12 bases separated the two germline ends. CDR3 sequence: CATSVDLDHNEQFF. The CDR3 nucleotides read TGTGCCACCAGTGTGGACCTCGACCACAATGAGCAGTTCTTC.

This clonotype was found a few times. The rearrangement uses TRBV20-1 and TRBJ2-5, with a tentative D call TRBD2 (7 bases). Deletions cut 6 bases from V and 1 base from J, with 15 bases between. This CDR3 is built from 14 residues. Germline V gives CDR1 DFQATT, CDR2 SNEGSKA (reference sequence). The CDR3 DNA reads TGCAGTGCAGGGGGGGGCGGGAGCCAAGAGACCCAGTACTTC. Protein sequence: CSAGGGGSQETQYF.

The chain recombines TRBV3-1 with TRBJ1-1, with D unresolved. The length of the CDR3 is 16 residues. V lost 2 bases and J lost 6, with 19 bases in between. The germline V gene encodes CDR1 LGHDT and CDR2 YNNKEL (reference sequence). CDR3 in amino acids: CASSQPTGPISSEAFF. CDR3 nucleotide sequence: TGTGCCAGCAGCCAACCCACCGGACCGATTTCGTCTGAAGCTTTCTTT. The full variable domain, its missing parts supplied by reference TRBV3-1 and TRBJ1-1, is DTAVSQTPKYLVTQMGNDKSIKCEQNLGHDTMYWYKQDSKKFLKIMFSYNNKELIINETVPNRFSPKSPDKAHLNLHINSLELGDSAVYFCASSQPTGPISSEAFFGQGTRLTVV.

The genes are TRBV20-1 and TRBJ2-1; tentatively, D is TRBD2 (6 bases). This CDR3 spans 14 amino acids. V dropped 3 bases and J dropped 0 bases, with 9 bases sitting between them. Germline V gives CDR1 DFQATT, CDR2 SNEGSKA (reference sequence). CDR3 nucleotides: TGCAGTGCTAGTAGGGGACTCTCCTACAATGAGCAGTTCTTC. Translation: CSASRGLSYNEQFF.

This clonotype has just a few counts. The rearrangement joins TRBV12-3 or TRBV12-4 to TRBJ1-5, with TRBD1 as a possible D gene (5 bases). V lost 2 bases and J lost 12, with 11 bases in between. The CDR3 spans 12 residues. The CDR3 nucleotides read TGTGCCAGCAGTTTAAGGGGTAGTCTCCAGCATTTT. Its protein product is CASSLRGSLQHF.